This T cell receptor beta chain was identified in a study of response to subunit inactivated influenza vaccine. Findings and limits, study-wide: New T cells are recruited in small numbers by each seasonal influenza vaccination, according to the authors' suggestion.

TCRdb itself ran the RT-PCR reads through MiXCR, one entry per CDR3 protein. Of about 190,000 distinct CDR3 sequences listed, approximately 14% are singletons. Trimming cost V 0 bases and J 5 bases; bases outside gene matches: 4. The germline V gene encodes CDR1 DFQATT and CDR2 SNEGSKA (reference sequence). The CDR3 runs to 16 residues. This clonotype was found once. Its matching antigen is unknown. Sample: CD8+ T cells sorted from PBMCs, taken about 5 days after vaccination. The chain links TRBV20-1 to TRBJ2-1; 13 bases are shared with TRBD2. The source is a man aged 50 to 60 who received an inactivated influenza vaccine. CDR3 amino acids: CSARDLGTSGDNEQFF. The CDR3 DNA reads TGCAGTGCTAGAGATTTGGGGACTAGCGGGGACAATGAGCAGTTCTTC.